This TCR beta chain comes out of a study of Ad26.COV2.S vaccination and SARS-CoV-2 variants. Across the whole study: In the study, Ad26.COV2.S was injected intramuscularly once, or twice 56 days apart.

The protocol was immunoSEQ multiplex PCR, while the TCRdb copy is restricted to in-frame clones and leaves out a portion. The sample includes some 250,000 clones, more than 75% of them seen just once. Specified treatment: roughly 18 received Ad26.COV2.S at low or high dose, single or two shots; about 5 received placebo; per-sample allocation not given. Collection of the samples took place on day 63 after the first injection of vaccine or placebo. Deletions cut 5 bases from V and 9 bases from J, with 12 bases between. The CDR3 is made up of 13 amino acids. Germline CDR1 is SGHRS and CDR2 is YFSETQ. This chain uses TRBV5-1 with TRBJ1-6; unclear D gene. Material: peripheral blood, obtained in a trial of Ad26.COV2.S vaccine versus placebo. The source of this sequence is a person aged 18-65 years who received the Ad26.COV2.S COVID-19 vaccine or a placebo. CDR3 amino acids: CASRTKEASPLHF. The CDR3 DNA is TGCGCCAGCAGGACAAAGGAGGCTTCACCCCTCCACTTT.